The 23 T cell receptor beta chains presented below share a single source sample, sequenced in a study of OX40 agonist ivuxolimab in advanced cancers. Using immunoSEQ multiplex PCR, the repertoire was profiled, and TCRdb retains in-frame clones only, with some absent. The table records roughly 41,000 clones, 86% of them present only once. The sample here was CD4+ or CD8+ T cells sorted from blood, taken in a trial of the OX40 agonist ivuxolimab. All receptors come from an adult with an advanced solid tumor such as melanoma, head and neck, liver or kidney cancer.

The J gene is TRBJ2-1, the V gene TRBV5-1; possibly TRBD1 or TRBD2 for D (5 bases each). Trimming took 0 bases from V and 1 from J, leaving 11 bases between them. In germline, CDR1 is SGHRS, CDR2 YFSETQ. The CDR3 runs 16 residues. The CDR3 protein is CASSLVGGNSYNEQFF. As DNA, the CDR3 is TGCGCCAGCAGCTTGGTTGGGGGAAATTCCTACAATGAGCAGTTCTTC.

This clone showed up just a few times. The genes are TRBV11-2 and TRBJ2-2; the match to TRBD1 covers 9 bases. In germline, CDR1 is SGHAT, CDR2 FQNNGV. CDR3 length: 15 residues. The trim removed 5 bases at V and 4 bases at J, leaving 5 bases unmatched. The CDR3 spells CASSPGQGSTGELFF. As DNA, the CDR3 is TGTGCCAGCAGCCCGGGACAGGGTAGCACCGGGGAGCTGTTTTTT.

The rearrangement uses TRBV6-5 and TRBJ1-1; D may be TRBD1 (5 bases). Between the trimmed V and J ends, which lost 6 bases and 4 bases, there was a span of 15 bases. The CDR3 contains 14 residues. The germline V gene encodes CDR1 MNHEY and CDR2 SVGAGI. CDR3 in DNA: TGTGCCAGCAGCCTCAGGGAAGGGGTCACTGAAGCTTTCTTT. Translation: CASSLREGVTEAFF.

This clone showed up just once. The rearrangement uses TRBV7-2 and TRBJ1-1; D unclear. The V and J ends lost 0 bases and 1 base respectively, with 6 bases between them. The CDR3 totals 14 residues. In germline, CDR1 is SGHTA, CDR2 FQGNSA. As DNA, the CDR3 is TGTGCCAGCAGCTTAGCGTTTCAGAACACTGAAGCTTTCTTT. This codes for CASSLAFQNTEAFF.

The genes are TRBV7-2 and TRBJ2-2, with a possible D match to TRBD2 (5 bases). There are 14 residues in the CDR3. The germline V gene has CDR1 SGHTA and CDR2 FQGNSA. V dropped 1 base and J dropped 7 bases, with 10 bases sitting between them. The CDR3 DNA reads as TGTGCCAGCAGCTTAGGAGGGCGACGCGGGGAGCTGTTTTTT. Encoded protein: CASSLGGRRGELFF.

V gene TRBV7-2 combines with J gene TRBJ1-2; D unresolved. Deletions cut 1 base from V and 8 bases from J, with 8 bases between. The length of the CDR3 is 12 residues. CDR1 SGHTA and CDR2 FQGNSA come from the germline V gene. The CDR3 reads CASSLDGGGYTF. The CDR3 DNA sequence: TGTGCCAGCAGCTTAGACGGAGGAGGCTACACCTTC.

This chain connects TRBV5-1 to TRBJ1-1, with D hard to call. V lost 4 bases to trimming and J lost 0 bases, with 10 bases between them. This CDR3 is 14 amino acids long. The germline gives CDR1 SGHRS, CDR2 YFSETQ. Written as DNA, the CDR3 is TGCGCCAGCAGCGCCGGTATGCTGAACACTGAAGCTTTCTTT. It is translated as CASSAGMLNTEAFF.

This chain links TRBV4-3 with TRBJ2-7; TRBD2 agrees at 8 bases. This CDR3 has 15 residues. With 1 base clipped from V and 2 bases from J, the junction kept 4 bases outside the gene matches. Germline V CDR1 and CDR2: LGHNA, YSLEER. The DNA for the CDR3 is TGCGCCAGCAGCCAAGCTAGCGGGTACCCCTACGAGCAGTACTTC. This encodes CASSQASGYPYEQYF.

The chain couples TRBV27 to TRBJ1-2, with 8 nucleotides matching TRBD1. The trim removed 5 bases at V and 4 bases at J, leaving 6 bases unmatched. Looked up from germline, CDR1 is MNHEY and CDR2 is SMNVEV (reference sequence). The CDR3 contains 14 residues. CDR3 nucleotide sequence: TGTGCCAGCAGTAAGACAGGGGCCTTCTATGGCTACACCTTC. Its translation: CASSKTGAFYGYTF.

The rearrangement links TRBV6-5 to TRBJ2-7; 10 bases are a match to TRBD1. The V and J ends lost 2 bases and 9 bases, in that order; junction bases with no gene match: 7. Germline V CDR1 and CDR2: MNHEY, SVGAGI. This CDR3 has 14 residues. CDR3 protein: CASSYGQGVRWQYF. CDR3 bases: TGTGCCAGCAGTTACGGACAGGGGGTCCGATGGCAGTACTTC.

In the case of this clone: The identical CDR3 is also encoded by other nucleotide sequences in the sample. V usage is TRBV19 and J usage is TRBJ1-4, with D uncertain. V was clipped by 5 bases and J by 0 bases, with 10 bases between them. This CDR3 has 15 amino acids. CDR1 and CDR2 (germline): LNHDA, SQIVND (reference sequence). The CDR3 coding sequence is TGTGCCAGTAGTCACTCAGCTGCAACTAATGAAAAACTGTTTTTT. This gives the protein CASSHSAATNEKLFF.

This clone turned up a few times. V is TRBV10-3 and J is TRBJ2-7; perhaps D is TRBD1 or TRBD2 (5 bases each). CDR3 length: 13 amino acids. The ends were cut back, 11 bases at V and 6 bases at J, with 20 bases in the middle. Germline CDR1 ENHRY, CDR2 SYGVKD. This chain's CDR3 is CAAWGSGWSEQYF. For the CDR3, the DNA is TGTGCCGCGTGGGGGTCGGGGTGGAGCGAGCAGTACTTC.

This chain joins TRBV5-4 and TRBJ2-7, with TRBD2 as a possible D gene (6 bases). Germline V gene data show CDR1 as SGHNT and CDR2 as YYREEE (reference sequence). The CDR3 extends over 16 amino acids. V shed 4 bases and J shed 0 bases, with 17 bases lying between them. CDR3: CASSPRGGASSYEQYF. In DNA form, the CDR3 reads TGTGCCAGCAGCCCCCGGGGCGGGGCGAGCTCCTACGAGCAGTACTTC.

The V gene is TRBV19, the J gene TRBJ1-2; D unresolved. CDR3 length equals 14 residues. Germline V CDR1 and CDR2: LNHDA, SQIVND (reference sequence). The V end lost 4 bases, the J end lost 6 bases, and 15 bases lay between the germline ends. The CDR3 DNA sequence: TGTGCCAGTAGTACCCAGAGTGCCGGGAATGGCTACACCTTC. Its translation: CASSTQSAGNGYTF.

The rearrangement links TRBV7-2 to TRBJ2-7; 10 bases fit TRBD2. V dropped 5 bases and J dropped 5; count of bases not matched to a gene: 12. The length of the CDR3 is 16 residues. Per germline, CDR1 SGHTA and CDR2 FQGNSA. CDR3 sequence: CASSPASTSGWNEQYF. CDR3 sequence (DNA): TGTGCCAGCAGCCCGGCCTCGACTAGCGGGTGGAACGAGCAGTACTTC.

This chain connects TRBV2 to TRBJ1-2; D call uncertain. The CDR3 is made up of 12 amino acids. Trimming removed 3 bases at V and 5 bases at J, with 7 bases between. Germline CDR1 reads SNHLY; CDR2 reads FYNNEI. In DNA form, the CDR3 reads TGTGCCAGCAGTGAGCTCGGTTATGGCTACACCTTC. This encodes CASSELGYGYTF.

This clone has a single count. V is TRBV7-9 and J is TRBJ1-6, with TRBD1 matching over 9 bases. This CDR3 spans 14 amino acids. Trimming took 5 bases from V and 9 from J; bases not matched to a gene: 5. Per germline, CDR1 SEHNR and CDR2 FQNEAQ (reference sequence). CDR3 loop: CASSLTGGTSPLHF. The CDR3 coding sequence is TGTGCCAGCAGCCTGACAGGGGGAACTTCACCCCTCCACTTT.

This rearrangement joins TRBV7-9 to TRBJ1-2, with TRBD1 matching 8 bases. The CDR3 runs to 12 residues. Trimming at V came to 2 bases and at J to 8 bases, leaving 1 base not matched to a gene. Germline lookup yields CDR1 SEHNR and CDR2 FQNEAQ (reference sequence). The CDR3 nucleotides are TGTGCCAGCAGCTTACAGGGGGCCGGCTACACCTTC. It is translated as CASSLQGAGYTF.

The genes are TRBV5-1 and TRBJ2-2; D is perhaps TRBD1 (6 bases). This CDR3 spans 15 amino acids. With 4 bases removed from V and 1 base from J, the gap between germline ends came to 11 bases. CDR1 is SGHRS and CDR2 is YFSETQ in the germline V gene. This CDR3 is CASSRPQGNTGELFF. The CDR3, as DNA: TGCGCCAGCAGCCGTCCACAGGGGAACACCGGGGAGCTGTTTTTT.

The genes are TRBV2 and TRBJ2-1; the D is unclear. The germline gives CDR1 SNHLY, CDR2 FYNNEI. There are 12 residues in the CDR3. Trimming removed 4 bases at V and 5 bases at J, with 6 bases between. CDR3 loop: CASSATNNEQFF. In DNA form, the CDR3 reads TGTGCCAGCAGTGCTACAAACAATGAGCAGTTCTTC.

This clone has just a few counts. This rearrangement joins TRBV6-5 to TRBJ1-3, with D uncertain. Germline V gives CDR1 MNHEY, CDR2 SVGAGI. With 5 bases removed from V and 3 bases from J, the gap between germline ends came to 8 bases. This CDR3 contains 13 residues. The chain's CDR3 is CASSRGLGNTIYF. As DNA, the CDR3 is TGTGCCAGCAGTCGAGGTCTTGGAAACACCATATATTTT.

The V call is TRBV7-9, the J call TRBJ2-7; 9 nucleotides agree with TRBD1. The CDR3 spans 16 residues. Germline V gene sequence: CDR1 SEHNR, CDR2 FQNEAQ (reference sequence). V lost 1 base to trimming and J lost 1 base; unmatched junction nucleotides: 5. The CDR3 bases are TGTGCCAGCAGCTTAGTCGGGACAGGGATGTCCTACGAGCAGTACTTC. It translates to CASSLVGTGMSYEQYF. Full variable domain (missing parts from reference TRBV7-9 and TRBJ2-7): DTGVSQNPRHKITKRGQNVTFRCDPISEHNRLYWYRQTLGQGPEFLTYFQNEAQLEKSRLLSDRFSAERPKGSFSTLEIQRTEQGDSAMYLCASSLVGTGMSYEQYFGPGTRLTVT.

This clone has only one observation. The chain links TRBV6-1 to TRBJ2-2; D possibly matches TRBD1 or TRBD2 (5 bases each). CDR1 and CDR2 from the germline V gene are MNHNS and SASEGT. This CDR3 is built from 16 residues. The V end lost 3 bases, the J end lost 5 bases, and 16 bases lay between the germline ends. As DNA, the CDR3 is TGTGCCAGCAGTGACCTGGGGCAGGGAGTGACCGGGGAGCTGTTTTTT. This codes for CASSDLGQGVTGELFF.